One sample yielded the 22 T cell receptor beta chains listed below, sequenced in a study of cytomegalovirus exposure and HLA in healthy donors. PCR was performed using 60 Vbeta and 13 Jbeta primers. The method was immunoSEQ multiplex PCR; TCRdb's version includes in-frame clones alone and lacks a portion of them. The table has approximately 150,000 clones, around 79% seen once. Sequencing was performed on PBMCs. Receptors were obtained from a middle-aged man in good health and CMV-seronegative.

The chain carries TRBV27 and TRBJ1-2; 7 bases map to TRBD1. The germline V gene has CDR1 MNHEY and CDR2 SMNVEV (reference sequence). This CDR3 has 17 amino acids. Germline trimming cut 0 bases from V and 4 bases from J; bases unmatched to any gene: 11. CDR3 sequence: CASSLSGGTADRYGYTF. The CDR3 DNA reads TGTGCCAGCAGTTTATCTGGGGGGACAGCCGACCGCTATGGCTACACCTTC.

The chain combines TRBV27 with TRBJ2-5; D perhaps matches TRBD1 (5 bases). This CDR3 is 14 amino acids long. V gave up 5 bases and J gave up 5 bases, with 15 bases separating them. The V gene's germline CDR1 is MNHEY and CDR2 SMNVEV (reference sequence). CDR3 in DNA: TGTGCCAGCAGTCCGCGACAAAGGGGCGAGACCCAGTACTTC. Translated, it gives CASSPRQRGETQYF.

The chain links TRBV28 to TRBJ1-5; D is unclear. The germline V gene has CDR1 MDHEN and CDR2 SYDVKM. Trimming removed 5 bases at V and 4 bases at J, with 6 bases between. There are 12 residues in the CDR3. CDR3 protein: CASSIQNQPQHF. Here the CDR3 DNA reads TGTGCCAGCAGTATACAGAATCAGCCCCAGCATTTT. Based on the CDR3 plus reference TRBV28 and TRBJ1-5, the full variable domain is DVKVTQSSRYLVKRTGEKVFLECVQDMDHENMFWYRQDPGLGLRLIYFSYDVKMKEKGDIPEGYSVSREKKERFSLILESASTNQTSMYLCASSIQNQPQHFGDGTRLSIL.

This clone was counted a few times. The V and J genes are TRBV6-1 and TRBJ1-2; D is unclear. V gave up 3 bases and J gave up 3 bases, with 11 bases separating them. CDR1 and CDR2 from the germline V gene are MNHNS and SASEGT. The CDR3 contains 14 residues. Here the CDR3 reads CASSDEGYYYGYTF. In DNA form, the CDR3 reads TGTGCCAGCAGTGATGAGGGTTACTACTATGGCTACACCTTC.

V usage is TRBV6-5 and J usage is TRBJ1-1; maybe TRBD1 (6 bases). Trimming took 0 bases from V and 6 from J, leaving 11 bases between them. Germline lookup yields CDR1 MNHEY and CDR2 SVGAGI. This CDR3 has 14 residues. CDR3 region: CASSYSTGTAEAFF. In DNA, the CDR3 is TGTGCCAGCAGTTACTCGACAGGTACGGCTGAAGCTTTCTTT.

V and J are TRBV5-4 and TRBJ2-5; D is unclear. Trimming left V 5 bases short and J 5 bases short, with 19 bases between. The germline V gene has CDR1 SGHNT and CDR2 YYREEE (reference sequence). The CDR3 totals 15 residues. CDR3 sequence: CASSPVGSGKETQYF. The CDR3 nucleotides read TGTGCCAGCAGTCCCGTTGGTTCGGGTAAGGAGACCCAGTACTTC.

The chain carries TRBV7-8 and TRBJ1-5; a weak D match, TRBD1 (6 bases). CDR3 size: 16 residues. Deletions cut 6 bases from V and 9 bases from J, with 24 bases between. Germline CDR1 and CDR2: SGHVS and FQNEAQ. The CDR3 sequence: CASRMNTGPAGGPQHF. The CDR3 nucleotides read TGTGCCAGCAGAATGAACACAGGGCCAGCTGGGGGGCCCCAGCATTTT.

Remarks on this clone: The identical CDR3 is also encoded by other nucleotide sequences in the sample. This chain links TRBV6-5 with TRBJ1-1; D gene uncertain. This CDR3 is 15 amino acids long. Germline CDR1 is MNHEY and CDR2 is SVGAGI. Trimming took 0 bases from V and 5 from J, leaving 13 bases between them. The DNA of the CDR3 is TGTGCCAGCAGTTACTCCTCGACGGGTGGTACTGAAGCTTTCTTT. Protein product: CASSYSSTGGTEAFF.

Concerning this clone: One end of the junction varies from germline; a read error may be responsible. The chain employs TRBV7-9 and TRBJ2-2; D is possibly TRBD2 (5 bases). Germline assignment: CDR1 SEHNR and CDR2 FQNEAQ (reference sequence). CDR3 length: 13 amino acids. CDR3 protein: CSSSLVEGGELFF. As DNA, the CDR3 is TGTTCCAGCAGCCTAGTAGAGGGCGGGGAGCTGTTTTTT.

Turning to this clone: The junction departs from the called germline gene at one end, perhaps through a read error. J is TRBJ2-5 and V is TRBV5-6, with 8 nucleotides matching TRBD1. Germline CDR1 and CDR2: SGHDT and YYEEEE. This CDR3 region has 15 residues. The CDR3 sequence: CASRLAAGGLETQYF. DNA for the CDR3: TGTGCCAGCAGATTGGCAGCAGGGGGCCTAGAGACCCAGTACTTC.

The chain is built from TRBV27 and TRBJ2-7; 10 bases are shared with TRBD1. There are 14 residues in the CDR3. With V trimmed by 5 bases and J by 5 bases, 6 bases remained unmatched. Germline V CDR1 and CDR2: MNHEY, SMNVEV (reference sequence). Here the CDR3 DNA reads TGTGCCAGCAGTAGGGACAGGGGACGAAACGAGCAGTACTTC. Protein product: CASSRDRGRNEQYF.

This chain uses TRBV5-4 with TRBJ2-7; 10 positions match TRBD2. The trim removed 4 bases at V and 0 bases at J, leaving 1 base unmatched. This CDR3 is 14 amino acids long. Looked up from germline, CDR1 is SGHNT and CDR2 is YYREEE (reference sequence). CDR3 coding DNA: TGTGCCAGCAGCCCTAGCGGGAGCTCCTACGAGCAGTACTTC. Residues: CASSPSGSSYEQYF.

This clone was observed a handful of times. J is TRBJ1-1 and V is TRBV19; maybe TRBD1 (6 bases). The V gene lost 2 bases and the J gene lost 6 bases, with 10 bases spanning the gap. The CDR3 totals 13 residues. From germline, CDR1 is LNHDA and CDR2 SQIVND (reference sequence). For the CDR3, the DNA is TGTGCCAGTAGTATAATGGACAGCGCTGAAGCTTTCTTT. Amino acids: CASSIMDSAEAFF.

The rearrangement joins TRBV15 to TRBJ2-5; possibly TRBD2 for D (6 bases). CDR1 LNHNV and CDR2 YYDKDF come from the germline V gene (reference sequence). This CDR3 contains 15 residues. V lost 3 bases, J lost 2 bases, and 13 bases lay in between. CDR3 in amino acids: CATSSGGFTQETQYF. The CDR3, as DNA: TGTGCCACCAGCAGTGGGGGGTTTACACAAGAGACCCAGTACTTC.

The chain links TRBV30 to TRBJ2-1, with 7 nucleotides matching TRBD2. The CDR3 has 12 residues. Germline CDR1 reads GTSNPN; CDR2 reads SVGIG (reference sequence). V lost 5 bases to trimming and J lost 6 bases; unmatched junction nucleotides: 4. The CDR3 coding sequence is TGTGCCTGGGGGGACTACAGCAATGAGCAGTTCTTC. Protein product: CAWGDYSNEQFF.

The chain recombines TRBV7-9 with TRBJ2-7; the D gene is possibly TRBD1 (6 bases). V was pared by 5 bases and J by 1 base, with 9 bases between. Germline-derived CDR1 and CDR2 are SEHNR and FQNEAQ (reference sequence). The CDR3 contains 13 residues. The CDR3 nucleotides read TGTGCCAGCAGCCCGGACAGTTCCTACGAGCAGTACTTC. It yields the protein CASSPDSSYEQYF.

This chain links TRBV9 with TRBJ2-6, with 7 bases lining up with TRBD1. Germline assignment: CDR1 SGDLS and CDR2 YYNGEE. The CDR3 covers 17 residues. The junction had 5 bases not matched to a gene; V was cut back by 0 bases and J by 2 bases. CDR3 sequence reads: CASSVGRDSAGANVLTF. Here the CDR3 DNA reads TGTGCCAGCAGCGTAGGTAGGGACAGCGCTGGGGCCAACGTCCTGACTTTC. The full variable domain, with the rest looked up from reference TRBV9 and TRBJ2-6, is DSGVTQTPKHLITATGQRVTLRCSPRSGDLSVYWYQQSLDQGLQFLIQYYNGEERAKGNILERFSAQQFPDLHSELNLSSLELGDSALYFCASSVGRDSAGANVLTFGAGSRLTVL.

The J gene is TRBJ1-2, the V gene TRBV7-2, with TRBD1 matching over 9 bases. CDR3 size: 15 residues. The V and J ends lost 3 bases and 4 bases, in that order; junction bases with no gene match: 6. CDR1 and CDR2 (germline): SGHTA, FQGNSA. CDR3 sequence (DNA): TGTGCCAGCAGCTTCTCCGGGACAGGGAGCTATGGCTACACCTTC. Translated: CASSFSGTGSYGYTF.

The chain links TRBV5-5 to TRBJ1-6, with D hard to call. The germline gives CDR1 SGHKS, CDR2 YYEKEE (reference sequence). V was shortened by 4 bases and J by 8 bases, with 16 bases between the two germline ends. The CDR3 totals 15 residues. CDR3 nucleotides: TGTGCCAGCAGCCTTACGGGGAGTGAGGATTCACCCCTCCACTTT. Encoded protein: CASSLTGSEDSPLHF. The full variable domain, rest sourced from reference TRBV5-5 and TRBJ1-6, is DAGVTQSPTHLIKTRGQQVTLRCSPISGHKSVSWYQQVLGQGPQFIFQYYEKEERGRGNFPDRFSARQFPNYSSELNVNALLLGDSALYLCASSLTGSEDSPLHFGNGTRLTVT.

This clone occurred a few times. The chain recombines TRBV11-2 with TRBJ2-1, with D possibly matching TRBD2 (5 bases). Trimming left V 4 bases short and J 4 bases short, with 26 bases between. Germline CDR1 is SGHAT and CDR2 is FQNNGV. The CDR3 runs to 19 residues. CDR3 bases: TGTGCCAGCAGCTCCGAGCGGAGGACGGAGTATCCGAAGTACAATGAGCAGTTCTTC. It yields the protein CASSSERRTEYPKYNEQFF.

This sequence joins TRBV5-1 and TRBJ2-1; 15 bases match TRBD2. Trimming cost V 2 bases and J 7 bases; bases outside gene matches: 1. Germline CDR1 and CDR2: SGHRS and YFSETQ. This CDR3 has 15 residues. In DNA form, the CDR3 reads TGCGCCAGCAGCTTTGGACTAGCGGGAGGGAATGAGCAGTTCTTC. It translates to CASSFGLAGGNEQFF.

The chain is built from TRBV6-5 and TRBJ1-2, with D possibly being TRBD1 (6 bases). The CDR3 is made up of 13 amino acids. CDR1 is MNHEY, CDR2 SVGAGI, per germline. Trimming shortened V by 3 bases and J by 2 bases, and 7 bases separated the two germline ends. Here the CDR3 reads CASSYQGNYGYTF. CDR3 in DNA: TGTGCCAGCAGTTATCAGGGGAACTATGGCTACACCTTC.